This T cell receptor (beta chain) was obtained from a study of shared clonotypes between healthy human individuals. Findings of the study overall: The researchers took only blood, and tissue repertoires probably look different. The study's rarefaction showed incomplete sorted-subset sequencing despite large depth.

Some clones are missing from TCRdb's copy, which holds only in-frame ones; the method was immunoSEQ multiplex PCR. The sample has over 2 million clones; around 93% are singletons. This CDR3 has 14 residues. V lost 3 bases to trimming and J lost 3 bases, with 9 bases between them. The germline V gene has CDR1 KGHSH and CDR2 LQKENI. In this sample, this clone turned up a few times. The antigen remains undetermined. This sequence originates from a man between 18 and 35 years old in good health. Some clones in this sample may be carry-over from other donors' samples. Sequenced input: naive CD4+ T cells from PBMCs. The subset was: CD45RA+ positively selected. The chain carries TRBV18 and TRBJ1-5; D remains ambiguous. CDR3 sequence reads: CASSPIQSNQPQHF. DNA for the CDR3: TGTGCCAGCTCACCGATACAGTCCAATCAGCCCCAGCATTTT. The whole variable domain, remainder taken from reference TRBV18 and TRBJ1-5, is NAGVMQNPRHLVRRRGQEARLRCSPMKGHSHVYWYRQLPEEGLKFMVYLQKENIIDESGMPKERFSAEFPKEGPSILRIQQVVRGDSAAYFCASSPIQSNQPQHFGDGTRLSIL.